One sample yielded the 20 T cell receptor beta chains listed below, sequenced in a study of blood T cell repertoires in COVID-19. Libraries were prepared by immunoSEQ multiplex PCR; TCRdb keeps only in-frame clonotypes and omits some of them. This table has 13,000 or so clones, around nine tenths appearing once. Input material: peripheral blood. All receptors derive from a man at least 80 years old with acute or convalescent COVID-19.

CDR3 DNA: TGTGCCAGCAGCTTAAGGGCGGGACACACCGGGGAGCTGTTTTTT. This translates into CASSLRAGHTGELFF. This chain links TRBV7-3 with TRBJ2-2, with a weak D call TRBD2 (6 bases). V was trimmed by 1 base and J by 3 bases, leaving 9 bases between them. The CDR3 totals 15 residues. Germline V lookup: CDR1 SGHTA, CDR2 FQGTGA. The entire variable domain, with the rest obtained from reference TRBV7-3 and TRBJ2-2, is as follows: GAGVSQTPSNKVTEKGKYVELRCDPISGHTALYWYRQSLGQGPEFLIYFQGTGAADDSGLPNDRFFAVRPEGSVSTLKIQRTERGDSAVYLCASSLRAGHTGELFFGEGSRLTVL.

The genes are TRBV7-3 and TRBJ2-5; 7 nucleotides agree with TRBD2. This CDR3 has 14 amino acids. CDR1 SGHTA and CDR2 FQGTGA come from the germline V gene. The trim removed 1 base at V and 7 bases at J, leaving 6 bases unmatched. The CDR3 nucleotides read TGTGCCAGCAGCTTAAGCGGACTAGAGGGGACCCAGTACTTC. As protein: CASSLSGLEGTQYF.

The V call is TRBV3-1 (or the pseudogene TRBV3-2), the J call TRBJ2-3, with TRBD2 as a possible D gene (5 bases). V shed 3 bases and J shed 7 bases, with 17 bases lying between them. Germline V gives CDR1 LGHDT, CDR2 YNNKEL (reference sequence). There are 15 residues in the CDR3. The CDR3 is CASSQLRAGGNTQYF. Here the CDR3 DNA reads TGTGCCAGCAGCCAGCTGCGGGCAGGCGGAAATACGCAGTATTTT.

V usage is TRBV5-1 and J usage is TRBJ2-6; the D is unclear. Trimming cost V 0 bases and J 4 bases, with 20 bases left between them. Germline CDR1 reads SGHRS; CDR2 reads YFSETQ. The CDR3 consists of 19 residues. CDR3 sequence (DNA): TGCGCCAGCAGCTTGGGGGCCATGGGCAGTTCTTTAGGGGCCAACGTCCTGACTTTC. As protein: CASSLGAMGSSLGANVLTF.

Points on this clone: This sample includes further DNA sequences coding for the same CDR3. This rearrangement joins TRBV7-9 to TRBJ1-3; D possibly corresponds to TRBD1 (5 bases). In germline, CDR1 is SEHNR, CDR2 FQNEAQ (reference sequence). With 2 bases removed from V and 1 base from J, the gap between germline ends came to 6 bases. The CDR3 has 14 residues. In DNA, the CDR3 is TGTGCCAGCAGCTTACAGGGTTCTGGAAACACCATATATTTT. The encoded protein is CASSLQGSGNTIYF.

The chain employs TRBV13 and TRBJ2-1, with a tentative D call TRBD2 (5 bases). Trimming pared 2 bases from V and 4 bases from J, leaving 9 bases between. Germline CDR1 PRHDT, CDR2 FYEKMQ (reference sequence). The CDR3 covers 14 residues. The CDR3 sequence is CASSLSRRYNEQFF. In DNA, the CDR3 is TGTGCCAGCAGCTTATCCCGGAGGTACAATGAGCAGTTCTTC.

V gene TRBV4-1 combines with J gene TRBJ2-2; weak D call: TRBD2 (5 bases). V lost 1 base, J lost 1 base, and 10 bases lay in between. The CDR3 covers 16 residues. Germline CDR1 and CDR2: MGHRA and YSYEKL. CDR3 sequence: CASSQGTGLNTGELFF. The CDR3, as DNA: TGCGCCAGCAGCCAAGGTACGGGGTTGAACACCGGGGAGCTGTTTTTT.

The chain recombines TRBV10-3 with TRBJ2-3, with 10 positions matching TRBD2. The CDR3 runs to 15 residues. The germline V gene encodes CDR1 ENHRY and CDR2 SYGVKD. With 5 bases clipped from V and 4 bases from J, the junction kept 6 bases outside the gene matches. The CDR3, as DNA: TGTGCCATCAGTCGGAGCGGGAGGGCCCCAGATACGCAGTATTTT. It is translated as CAISRSGRAPDTQYF.

The chain combines TRBV10-2 with TRBJ2-7; tentative D call: TRBD2 (6 bases). Germline CDR1 is WSHSY and CDR2 is SAAADI. The CDR3 runs 11 residues. With 8 bases removed from V and 5 bases from J, the gap between germline ends came to 10 bases. The CDR3 DNA follows: TGCGCCAGCCAGGACTACCACGAGCAGTACTTC. Protein product: CASQDYHEQYF.

The genes are TRBV19 and TRBJ1-2; D perhaps matches TRBD1 (6 bases). CDR1 and CDR2 (germline): LNHDA, SQIVND (reference sequence). The length of the CDR3 is 14 residues. V lost 6 bases and J 3 bases, leaving 14 bases between the germline ends. As DNA, the CDR3 is TGTGCCAGTAGGGCAGGACAGAGTTACTATGGCTACACCTTC. Its protein is CASRAGQSYYGYTF. Full variable domain (outside the CDR3, taken from reference TRBV19 and TRBJ1-2): DGGITQSPKYLFRKEGQNVTLSCEQNLNHDAMYWYRQDPGQGLRLIYYSQIVNDFQKGDIAEGYSVSREKKESFPLTVTSAQKNPTAFYLCASRAGQSYYGYTFGSGTRLTVV.

The chain links TRBV7-2 to TRBJ1-5, with D perhaps matching TRBD1 (6 bases). CDR1 and CDR2 (germline): SGHTA, FQGNSA. CDR3 length: 15 amino acids. V was pared by 4 bases and J by 6 bases, with 16 bases between. The CDR3: CASSWGQGQGQPQHF. CDR3 coding DNA: TGTGCCAGCAGCTGGGGGCAGGGCCAAGGTCAGCCCCAGCATTTT.

J is TRBJ2-7 and V is TRBV5-5; TRBD2 aligns across 10 bases. The ends lost 0 bases at V and 5 bases at J; junction bases unmatched: 14. CDR1 is SGHKS and CDR2 is YYEKEE in the germline V gene (reference sequence). This CDR3 is 18 amino acids long. CDR3 sequence: CASSLAGASGRIPHEQYF. In nucleotides, the CDR3 is TGTGCCAGCAGCTTGGCCGGGGCTAGCGGGAGAATCCCCCACGAGCAGTACTTC.

This chain connects TRBV2 to TRBJ2-1; TRBD1 matches at 7 bases. The V gene's germline CDR1 is SNHLY and CDR2 FYNNEI. This CDR3 has 14 residues. Unmatched junction bases numbered 2, after V lost 6 bases and J lost 0 bases. The CDR3 spells CASRTGDSYNEQFF. The CDR3 coding sequence is TGTGCCAGCAGAACAGGGGACTCCTACAATGAGCAGTTCTTC.

V is TRBV11-2 and J is TRBJ2-7, with 8 bases identical to TRBD2. V lost 0 bases to trimming and J lost 6 bases; unmatched junction nucleotides: 10. Looked up from germline, CDR1 is SGHAT and CDR2 is FQNNGV. CDR3 size: 16 residues. As DNA, the CDR3 is TGTGCCAGCAGCTTAGAGTCCTGGGGACTAGGCGGCGAGCAGTACTTC. Amino acid sequence: CASSLESWGLGGEQYF.

The V and J genes are TRBV24-1 and TRBJ1-4; 9 nucleotides align to TRBD1. The CDR3 is made up of 18 amino acids. V shed 2 bases and J 8 bases; nucleotides not matched to a gene: 14. The germline CDR1 and CDR2 sequences are KGHDR and SFDVKD. The CDR3 loop is CATSDSGQGSSFIEKLFF. The CDR3 DNA reads as TGTGCCACCAGTGATTCTGGACAGGGGTCTTCTTTTATCGAAAAACTGTTTTTT.

The V call is TRBV7-9, the J call TRBJ2-7, with D perhaps matching TRBD2 (6 bases). This CDR3 is 15 amino acids long. V lost 4 bases to trimming and J lost 4 bases, with 17 bases between them. Germline CDR1 SEHNR, CDR2 FQNEAQ (reference sequence). CDR3 protein: CASSSGGLPQYEQYF. The CDR3 DNA reads as TGTGCCAGCAGCTCCGGGGGTCTACCTCAATACGAGCAGTACTTC. The variable domain in full, completed from reference TRBV7-9 and TRBJ2-7, reads DTGVSQNPRHKITKRGQNVTFRCDPISEHNRLYWYRQTLGQGPEFLTYFQNEAQLEKSRLLSDRFSAERPKGSFSTLEIQRTEQGDSAMYLCASSSGGLPQYEQYFGPGTRLTVT.

The chain carries TRBV5-1 and TRBJ2-1, with 9 bases matching TRBD1. This CDR3 has 17 residues. V was pared by 0 bases and J by 4 bases, with 8 bases of the junction left unmatched. Germline CDR1 SGHRS, CDR2 YFSETQ. CDR3 protein: CASSLGPGQGYYNEQFF. The DNA of the CDR3 is TGCGCCAGCAGCTTGGGACCGGGACAGGGTTATTACAATGAGCAGTTCTTC.

The V and J genes are TRBV25-1 and TRBJ1-2; TRBD1 might be the D (6 bases). This CDR3 region has 14 residues. The V end was cut by 6 bases, the J end by 2 bases, with 13 bases between. Germline V CDR1 and CDR2: MGHDK, SYGVNS. CDR3 sequence reads: CASSHRVVNYGYTF. As DNA, the CDR3 is TGTGCCAGCAGCCACAGGGTCGTCAACTATGGCTACACCTTC.

The V and J genes are TRBV28 and TRBJ1-5; 7 bases map to TRBD1. CDR3 size: 15 residues. The V and J ends lost 6 bases and 3 bases, in that order; junction bases with no gene match: 8. From germline, CDR1 is MDHEN and CDR2 SYDVKM. The CDR3 DNA reads as TGTGCCAGCAGCCGGATCAGGGGGTTCAATCAGCCCCAGCATTTT. This translates into CASSRIRGFNQPQHF.

V and J are TRBV11-2 and TRBJ1-1; D ambiguous. Per germline, CDR1 SGHAT and CDR2 FQNNGV. V dropped 1 base and J dropped 8 bases, with 8 bases sitting between them. The CDR3 extends over 12 amino acids. The chain's CDR3 is CASSLAAGEAFF. DNA of the CDR3: TGTGCCAGCAGCTTAGCGGCGGGGGAAGCTTTCTTT. Together with reference TRBV11-2 and TRBJ1-1, the CDR3 gives the full variable domain: EAGVAQSPRYKIIEKRQSVAFWCNPISGHATLYWYQQILGQGPKLLIQFQNNGVVDDSQLPKDRFSAERLKGVDSTLKIQPAKLEDSAVYLCASSLAAGEAFFGQGTRLTVV.